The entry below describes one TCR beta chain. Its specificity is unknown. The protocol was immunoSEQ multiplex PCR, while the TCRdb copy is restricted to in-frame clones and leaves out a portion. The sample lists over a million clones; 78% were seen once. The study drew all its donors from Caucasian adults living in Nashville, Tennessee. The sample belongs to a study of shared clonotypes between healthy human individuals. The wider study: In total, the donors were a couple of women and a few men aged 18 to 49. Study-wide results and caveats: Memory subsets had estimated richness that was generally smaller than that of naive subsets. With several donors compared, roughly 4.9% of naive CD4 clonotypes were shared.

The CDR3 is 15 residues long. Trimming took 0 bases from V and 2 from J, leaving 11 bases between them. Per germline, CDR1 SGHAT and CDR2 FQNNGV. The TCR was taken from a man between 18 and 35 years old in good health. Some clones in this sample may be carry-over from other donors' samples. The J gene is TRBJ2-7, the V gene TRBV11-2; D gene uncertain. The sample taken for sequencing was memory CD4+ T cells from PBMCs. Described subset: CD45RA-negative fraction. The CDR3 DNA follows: TGTGCCAGCAGCTTAGATTATGGGCAGGCCTACGAGCAGTACTTC. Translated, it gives CASSLDYGQAYEQYF. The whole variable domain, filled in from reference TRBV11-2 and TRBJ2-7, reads EAGVAQSPRYKIIEKRQSVAFWCNPISGHATLYWYQQILGQGPKLLIQFQNNGVVDDSQLPKDRFSAERLKGVDSTLKIQPAKLEDSAVYLCASSLDYGQAYEQYFGPGTRLTVT.